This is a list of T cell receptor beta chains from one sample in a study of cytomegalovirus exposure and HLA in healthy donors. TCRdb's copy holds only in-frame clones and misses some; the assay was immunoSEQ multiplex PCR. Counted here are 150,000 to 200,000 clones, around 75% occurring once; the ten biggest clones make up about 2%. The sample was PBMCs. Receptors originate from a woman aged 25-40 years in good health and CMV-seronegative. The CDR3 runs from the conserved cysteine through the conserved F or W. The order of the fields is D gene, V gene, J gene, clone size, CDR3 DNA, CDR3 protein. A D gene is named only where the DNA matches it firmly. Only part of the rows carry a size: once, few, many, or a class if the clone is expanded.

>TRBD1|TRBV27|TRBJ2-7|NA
TGTGCCAGCAGTCCGCTGGACAGGGCCCACGAGCAGTACTTC
CASSPLDRAHEQYF
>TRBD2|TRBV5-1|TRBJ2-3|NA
TGCGCCAGCAGCTTACTAGCGGGCCTCACAGATACGCAGTATTTT
CASSLLAGLTDTQYF
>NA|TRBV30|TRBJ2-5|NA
TGTGCCACCGACGTGAGAGAGGCCCAGTACTTC
CATDVREAQYF
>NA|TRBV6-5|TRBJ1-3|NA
TGTGCCAGCAGTGATGGGGCGTCTGGAAACACCATATATTTT
CASSDGASGNTIYF
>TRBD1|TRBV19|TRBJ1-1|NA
TGTGCCAGTAACGAGGGACAGGGTAGTACTGAAGCTTTCTTT
CASNEGQGSTEAFF
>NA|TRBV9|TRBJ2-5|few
TGTGCCAGCAGCGTAGTAGACAGAGAGACCCAGTACTTC
CASSVVDRETQYF
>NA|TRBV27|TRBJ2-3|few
TGTGCCAGCAGTCAAAGGGGCGGCTGGGAAGATACGCAGTATTTT
CASSQRGGWEDTQYF
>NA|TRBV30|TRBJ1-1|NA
TGTGGCCAACTCAGGCTTTGGGCTTTCTTT
CGQLRLWAFF
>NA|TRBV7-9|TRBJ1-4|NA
TGTGCCAGCAGCTCCACTAGGCCCGAACTGTTTTTT
CASSSTRPELFF
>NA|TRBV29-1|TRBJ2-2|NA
TGCAGCGTGGGGGCGGGCGGGAGTTGGGTCGGGGAGCTGTTTTTT
CSVGAGGSWVGELFF
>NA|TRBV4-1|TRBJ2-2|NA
TGCGCCAGCAGCCATGTGACTAGAAGCACCGGGGAGCTGTTTTTT
CASSHVTRSTGELFF
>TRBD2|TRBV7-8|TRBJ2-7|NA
TGTGCCAGCAGCCCCGCGGGCCTAGCGGCAACCTACGAGCAGTACTTC
CASSPAGLAATYEQYF
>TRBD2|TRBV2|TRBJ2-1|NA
TGTGCCAGCGCTAGCGGGGGGTCGTTCTACAATGAGCAGTTCTTC
CASASGGSFYNEQFF
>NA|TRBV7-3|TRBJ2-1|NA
TGTGCCAGCAGCCCTCTTATGAGCTCCTACAATGAGCAGTTCTTC
CASSPLMSSYNEQFF
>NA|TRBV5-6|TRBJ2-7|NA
TGTGCCAGCAGCTTCGCGGGGGCGGGACGACGACGGTACTTC
CASSFAGAGRRRYF
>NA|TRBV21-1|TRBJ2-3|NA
TGTGCCAGCAGCACCCGAGATCTAGCGGGCTACACAGATACGCAGTATTTT
CASSTRDLAGYTDTQYF
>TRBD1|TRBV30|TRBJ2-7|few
TGTGCCTGGAGATTCCAGGGGGCAGGCGAGCAGTACTTC
CAWRFQGAGEQYF
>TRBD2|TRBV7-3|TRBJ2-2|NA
TGTGCCAGCAGCTTAGCGGGGGGGCTGAACACCGGGGAGCTGTTTTTT
CASSLAGGLNTGELFF
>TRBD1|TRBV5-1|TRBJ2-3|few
TGCGCCAGCAGTCCGGGACAGGGCCCAGGGTCGCAGTATTTT
CASSPGQGPGSQYF
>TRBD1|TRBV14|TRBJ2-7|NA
TGTGCCAGCAGCCAAGGGTTGGCGACAGGGTATCACTACGAGCAGTACTTC
CASSQGLATGYHYEQYF
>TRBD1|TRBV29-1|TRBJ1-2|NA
TGCAGCGTTCAATCCCCTGGACAGGGGAACTATGGCTACACCTTC
CSVQSPGQGNYGYTF
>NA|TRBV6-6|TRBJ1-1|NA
TGTGCCAGCAGTTCCAGGGTAAACACTGAAGCTTTCTTT
CASSSRVNTEAFF
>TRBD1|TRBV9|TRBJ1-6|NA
TGTGCCAGCAGCGTGACAGGGGGCAATTCACCCCTCCACTTT
CASSVTGGNSPLHF
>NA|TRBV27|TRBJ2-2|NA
TGTGCCAGCAGTTTAGACACCAACACCGGGGAGCTGTTTTTT
CASSLDTNTGELFF
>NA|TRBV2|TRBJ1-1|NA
TGTGCCAGCAGTGATTTCTTGAACACTGAAGCTTTCTTT
CASSDFLNTEAFF
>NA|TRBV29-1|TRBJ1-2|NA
TGCAGCGTTGATAGAGACATTGTTAATGGCTACACCTTC
CSVDRDIVNGYTF
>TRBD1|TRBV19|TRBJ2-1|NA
TGTGCCAGTAGTATCTTCAGGACAGGATACAATGAGCAGTTCTTC
CASSIFRTGYNEQFF
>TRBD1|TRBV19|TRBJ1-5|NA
TGTGCCAGTAGAAAGACAGGGTATAGCAATCAGCCCCAGCATTTT
CASRKTGYSNQPQHF
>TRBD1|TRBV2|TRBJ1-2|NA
TGTGCCATCATACGGGGGACAGCTAACTATGGCTACACCTTC
CAIIRGTANYGYTF
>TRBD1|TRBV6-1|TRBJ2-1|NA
TGTGCCAGCAAGGCCTCGGACAGGGCGTACAATGAGCAGTTCTTC
CASKASDRAYNEQFF
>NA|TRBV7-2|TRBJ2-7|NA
TGTGCCAGCAGCTTAGGGCGCCTAGATGGGTACGAGCAGTACTTC
CASSLGRLDGYEQYF
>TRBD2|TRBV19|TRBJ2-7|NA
TGTGCCAGTAGTATCAGGACTAGTTCCTACGAGCAGTACTTC
CASSIRTSSYEQYF
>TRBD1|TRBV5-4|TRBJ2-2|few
TGTGCCAGCAGCTATCCCGGGACAGTCACCGGGGAGCTGTTTTTT
CASSYPGTVTGELFF
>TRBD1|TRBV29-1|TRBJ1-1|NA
TGCAGCGTTGAAAGGAGGGGACAGGGTTTTGAAGCTTTCTTT
CSVERRGQGFEAFF
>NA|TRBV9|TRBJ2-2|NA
TGTGCCAGCAGCTCTACAGGGATTTCCACCGGGGAGCTGTTTTTT
CASSSTGISTGELFF
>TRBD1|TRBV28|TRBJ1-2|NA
TGTGCCAGCAGTTCAGGGGACAGGGGAATTTCCTATGGCTACACCTTC
CASSSGDRGISYGYTF
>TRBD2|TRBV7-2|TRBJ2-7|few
TGTGCCAGCAGCCCCGCGAGCGGGACTAGCTCCTACGAGCAGTACTTC
CASSPASGTSSYEQYF
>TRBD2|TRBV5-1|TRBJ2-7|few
TGCGCCAGCAGGACGAGCGGGGGCTCCTACGAGCAGTACTTC
CASRTSGGSYEQYF
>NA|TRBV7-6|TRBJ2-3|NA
TGTGCCAGCAGCGAGCGGGTGATGTCGGGCACAGATACGCAGTATTTT
CASSERVMSGTDTQYF
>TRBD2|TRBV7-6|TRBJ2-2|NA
TGTGCCAGCAGCCGACTAGCAGGTTCTTTCGGGGAGCTGTTTTTT
CASSRLAGSFGELFF
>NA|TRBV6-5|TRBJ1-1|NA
TGTGCCAGCAGTTACTCTCGACATACTAACACTGAAGCTTTCTTT
CASSYSRHTNTEAFF
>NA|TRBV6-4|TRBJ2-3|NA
TGTGCCAGCAGTCCACAGGGGGGGTATCGGACAGATACGCAGTATTTT
CASSPQGGYRTDTQYF
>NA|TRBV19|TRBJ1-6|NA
TGTGCCAGTACCCCCTCGGGAAGGTCACCCCTCCACTTT
CASTPSGRSPLHF
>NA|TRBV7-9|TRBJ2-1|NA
TGTGCCAGCAGCTTAACAGGAGACAATGAGCAGTTCTTC
CASSLTGDNEQFF
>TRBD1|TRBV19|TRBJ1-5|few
TGTGCCAGTAGTTGGACAGGGGTAAATCAGCCCCAGCATTTT
CASSWTGVNQPQHF
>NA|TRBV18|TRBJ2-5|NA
TGTGCCAGCTCGCGTCCCAGGGAGACCCAGTACTTC
CASSRPRETQYF
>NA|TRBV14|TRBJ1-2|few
TGTGCCAGCAGCCCCCTGGCGGGGGGCGGCTACACCTTC
CASSPLAGGGYTF
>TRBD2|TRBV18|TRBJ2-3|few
TGTGCCAGCTCATATGCCGGTGGGACTACCACAGATACGCAGTATTTT
CASSYAGGTTTDTQYF
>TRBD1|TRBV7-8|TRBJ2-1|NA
TGTGCCAGCAGCTCCCAACAGGGGGCAGGGCAGTTCTTC
CASSSQQGAGQFF
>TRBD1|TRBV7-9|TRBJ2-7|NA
TGTGCCAGCAGCTCGGGACAGGAGGGAGAATACGAGCAGTACTTC
CASSSGQEGEYEQYF
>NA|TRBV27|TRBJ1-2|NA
TGTGCCAGCAGTTTCGGACTTCAATCTCTCCTGATAGATGGCTACACCTTC
CASSFGLQSLLIDGYTF